This TCR beta chain was profiled in a study of response to subunit inactivated influenza vaccine. TCRdb re-called the RT-PCR reads through MiXCR, storing one row per CDR3 protein. The sample gives fewer than 600,000 distinct CDR3 sequences, approximately 7.3% of which show up once; about 12% is in the top ten. V shed 5 bases, J shed 3 bases, and the junction held 4 bases outside the gene matches. This CDR3 spans 14 amino acids. The sequencing here drew on PBMCs from blood, taken 23 months after vaccination. V gene TRBV12-3 or TRBV12-4 combines with J gene TRBJ2-7; TRBD2 aligns across 10 bases. This TCR came from a man aged 50-75 years who received an inactivated influenza vaccine. As DNA, the CDR3 is TGTGCCAGCAGTACGACTAGCGGGTTCTACGAGCAGTACTTC. It translates to CASSTTSGFYEQYF.